These T cell receptor beta chains were read from a single sample in a study of radiation and T cells in renal cell carcinoma. TCRdb keeps only in-frame clones here, not all; method: immunoSEQ multiplex PCR. The sample gives 100,000 to 150,000 clones, around 81% of which show up once; 5.8% is in the top ten. The sequencing here drew on blood, taken from a patient whose treatment included radiotherapy and nephrectomy. All receptors come from a man aged 50-60 years with renal cell carcinoma. CDR3s include the opening cysteine and the closing phenylalanine or tryptophan. The D gene is left open where the match is weak. Clone size is not always given. Where it is, it says once, few, many or a class for expanded clones.

>TRBV30|TRBJ1-2|once|.
CACGKGPITTYGYTF
TGTGCCTGTGGTAAGGGACCTATCACCACCTATGGCTACACCTTC
>TRBV20-1|TRBJ2-1|.|TRBD1
CRGTGGNEQFF
TGCAGGGGGACAGGGGGCAATGAGCAGTTCTTC
>TRBV27|TRBJ1-2|.|.
CASSLQRGMGYGYTF
TGTGCCAGCAGTTTACAGAGGGGGATGGGCTATGGCTACACCTTC
>TRBV18|TRBJ2-5|.|TRBD1
CASSPRTGRAETQYF
TGTGCCAGCTCACCTCGGACAGGGCGGGCAGAGACCCAGTACTTC
>TRBV28|TRBJ2-3|.|.
CASSSGSTDTQYF
TGTGCCAGCAGCTCGGGCTCCACAGATACGCAGTATTTT
>TRBV7-2|TRBJ1-2|.|TRBD1
CASSPYRGGRGYTF
TGTGCCAGCAGCCCCTACAGGGGTGGTCGGGGCTACACCTTC
>TRBV27|TRBJ2-3|.|.
CASSLSRADTQYF
TGTGCCAGCAGTTTATCAAGGGCAGATACGCAGTATTTT
>TRBV19|TRBJ2-2|.|.
CASGTRVRTGELFF
TGTGCCAGTGGGACCAGGGTTAGAACCGGGGAGCTGTTTTTT
>TRBV5-4|TRBJ1-2|once|TRBD1
CASSSAGGRGYTF
TGTGCCAGCAGCTCCGCAGGGGGCCGTGGCTACACCTTC
>TRBV18|TRBJ1-2|once|TRBD1
CASSQGTGINYGYTF
TGTGCCAGCTCACAAGGGACAGGGATAAACTATGGCTACACCTTC
>TRBV10-3|TRBJ2-2|.|TRBD1
CAIGTGDTRNTGELFF
TGTGCCATCGGGACAGGGGACACCAGGAACACCGGGGAGCTGTTTTTT
>TRBV15|TRBJ2-7|.|TRBD2
CATSERGYEQYF
TGTGCCACCAGCGAGCGGGGCTACGAGCAGTACTTC
>TRBV11-2|TRBJ1-3|.|.
CASTYSGNTIYF
TGTGCCAGCACCTACTCTGGAAACACCATATATTTT
>TRBV9|TRBJ1-2|few|.
CASSQNRNGYTF
TGTGCCAGCAGCCAGAACAGGAATGGCTACACCTTC
>TRBV30|TRBJ2-3|.|.
CAWSVSWGEASTDTQYF
TGTGCCTGGAGTGTATCGTGGGGGGAGGCTAGCACAGATACGCAGTATTTT
>TRBV6-1|TRBJ2-7|.|TRBD1
CASSEAGAGTGGAGYEQYF
TGTGCCAGCAGTGAAGCTGGGGCCGGGACAGGGGGCGCGGGGTACGAGCAGTACTTC